This T cell receptor (beta chain) emerged from a study of T-cell reconstitution after alpha-beta-depleted transplantation in children. Study results and caveats: Once a year had passed after transplant, T-cell counts and diversity came mostly from newly produced T cells.

This clonotype was seen only a few times. As yet, its antigen is unknown. V lost 4 bases to trimming and J lost 0 bases, with 10 bases between them. Germline lookup yields CDR1 DFQATT and CDR2 SNEGSKA (reference sequence). There are 14 residues in the CDR3. Using unique molecular identifiers, the investigators prepared the TCRbeta library. TCRdb passed the PCR reads through MiXCR, listing each CDR3 protein once. There are over 100,000 distinct CDR3 sequences in the sample; about 9.4% occur only once, and nearly 35% lies in the top ten. The sample consisted of PBMCs, taken before TCRalphabeta/CD19-depleted stem cell transplant. V is TRBV20-1 and J is TRBJ2-1; no clear D gene. The receptor was isolated from a boy aged 2 to 10 with acute lymphoblastic leukemia, due to receive a stem cell transplant. The CDR3 loop reads CSAITGSSYNEQFF. The CDR3 nucleotides are TGCAGTGCTATTACGGGCAGCTCCTACAATGAGCAGTTCTTC.